The 21 T cell receptor beta chains given below trace back to one sample, sequenced in a study of T cell changes during pregnancy in multiple sclerosis. Generated by immunoSEQ multiplex PCR, the TCRdb table keeps only in-frame clones and is missing some. This table holds tens of thousands of clones, roughly 93% found once. The specimen comprised peripheral blood, sampled in the third trimester of pregnancy. These receptors came from a female donor with multiple sclerosis, enrolled in a pregnancy study.

The chain recombines TRBV11-2 with TRBJ2-7; 10 bases are shared with TRBD2. The germline V gene has CDR1 SGHAT and CDR2 FQNNGV. The CDR3 totals 18 residues. The V segment lost 0 bases and the J segment 3 bases; nucleotides outside the gene matches: 11. The CDR3 DNA sequence: TGTGCCAGCAGCTTAGATCTCCCCCTTAGCGGGGGGTACTACGAGCAGTACTTC. As protein: CASSLDLPLSGGYYEQYF.

This clone was recorded only once. The rearrangement uses TRBV27 and TRBJ1-2; a weak D match, TRBD1 (5 bases). This CDR3 is built from 15 residues. The germline gives CDR1 MNHEY, CDR2 SMNVEV (reference sequence). V lost 0 bases to trimming and J lost 5 bases, with 13 bases between them. Written as DNA, the CDR3 is TGTGCCAGCAGTTTATCGGCCGGGGGTGGTTATGGCTACACCTTC. Translating gives CASSLSAGGGYGYTF.

V usage is TRBV30 and J usage is TRBJ1-3, with D uncertain. This CDR3 is 12 amino acids long. Per germline, CDR1 GTSNPN and CDR2 SVGIG (reference sequence). V was pared by 3 bases and J by 2 bases, with 5 bases between. CDR3 residues: CAWSPAGNTIYF. For the CDR3, the DNA is TGTGCCTGGAGCCCGGCTGGAAACACCATATATTTT.

V is TRBV10-2 and J is TRBJ1-1; 11 bases line up with TRBD1. Germline V gene data show CDR1 as WSHSY and CDR2 as SAAADI. The CDR3 has 13 amino acids. J lost 6 bases, V lost 8 bases, and 5 bases had no gene match. The chain's CDR3 is CASAGTGGSEAFF. DNA for the CDR3: TGCGCCAGCGCCGGGACAGGGGGGTCTGAAGCTTTCTTT.

V is TRBV5-4 and J is TRBJ2-5, with 7 nucleotides matching TRBD1. The CDR3 is 13 amino acids. Germline V CDR1 and CDR2: SGHNT, YYREEE (reference sequence). With 5 bases clipped from V and 4 bases from J, the junction kept 5 bases outside the gene matches. The CDR3 spells CASRDGTVETQYF. CDR3 nucleotides: TGTGCCAGCAGGGATGGGACAGTAGAGACCCAGTACTTC.

Written as DNA, the CDR3 is TGTGCCAGTAGTTCGGGAGGGTTAGGCAACGAGCAGTACTTC. It encodes CASSSGGLGNEQYF. The chain recombines TRBV19 with TRBJ2-7; 8 positions match TRBD2. The length of the CDR3 is 14 residues. The germline CDR1 and CDR2 sequences are LNHDA and SQIVND (reference sequence). V dropped 5 bases and J dropped 5; count of bases not matched to a gene: 8.

The CDR3: CASSYPGITQTQYF. The CDR3 region has the DNA TGTGCCAGCAGCTATCCGGGAATTACCCAGACCCAGTACTTC. The chain employs TRBV7-2 and TRBJ2-5; D is perhaps TRBD2 (5 bases). The CDR3 runs 14 residues. V was pared by 4 bases and J by 6 bases, with 15 bases between. Germline-derived CDR1 and CDR2 are SGHTA and FQGNSA.

The chain employs TRBV6-1 and TRBJ1-4; D unresolved. The CDR3 length is 13 residues. Germline CDR1 reads MNHNS; CDR2 reads SASEGT. Trimming stripped 6 bases from V and 8 bases from J, with 13 bases between. The DNA of the CDR3 is TGTGCCAGCAGCGATGTCGCGGGGGAAAAACTGTTTTTT. This encodes CASSDVAGEKLFF.

The V and J genes are TRBV27 and TRBJ2-7, with 14 bases identical to TRBD2. Trimming took 5 bases from V and 0 from J; bases not matched to a gene: 6. Germline V CDR1 and CDR2: MNHEY, SMNVEV (reference sequence). The CDR3 is 17 residues long. The CDR3 DNA reads as TGTGCCAGCAGTACTCGACTAGCGGGAGGGCCCTCCTACGAGCAGTACTTC. Amino acid sequence: CASSTRLAGGPSYEQYF.

V gene TRBV29-1 combines with J gene TRBJ1-1; D gene ambiguous. The CDR3 covers 12 residues. Germline CDR1 and CDR2: SQVTM and ANQGSEA. Trimming pared 4 bases from V and 3 bases from J, leaving 9 bases between. CDR3 sequence: CSVVQLYTEAFF. CDR3 DNA: TGCAGCGTTGTTCAGTTATACACTGAAGCTTTCTTT. The full variable domain, in which reference TRBV29-1 and TRBJ1-1 provide the parts outside the CDR3, is SAVISQKPSRDICQRGTSLTIQCQVDSQVTMMFWYRQQPGQSLTLIATANQGSEATYESGFVIDKFPISRPNLTFSTLTVSNMSPEDSSIYLCSVVQLYTEAFFGQGTRLTVV.

The V call is TRBV2, the J call TRBJ1-1; D gene ambiguous. The CDR3 totals 14 residues. Germline CDR1 SNHLY, CDR2 FYNNEI. V was pared by 9 bases and J by 5 bases, with 19 bases between. The CDR3 spells CASQTGRYGTEAFF. CDR3 coding DNA: TGTGCCAGTCAAACGGGGAGGTATGGGACTGAAGCTTTCTTT.

The chain carries TRBV7-9 and TRBJ2-3; D gene unclear. The CDR3 runs to 14 residues. Germline V gene sequence: CDR1 SEHNR, CDR2 FQNEAQ (reference sequence). V lost 4 bases and J lost 2, with 10 bases in between. The DNA for the CDR3 is TGTGCCAGCAGCTCCGGAGTCCACACAGATACGCAGTATTTT. This codes for CASSSGVHTDTQYF. Full variable domain (outside the CDR3, taken from reference TRBV7-9 and TRBJ2-3): DTGVSQNPRHKITKRGQNVTFRCDPISEHNRLYWYRQTLGQGPEFLTYFQNEAQLEKSRLLSDRFSAERPKGSFSTLEIQRTEQGDSAMYLCASSSGVHTDTQYFGPGTRLTVL.

The gene calls are TRBV27 and TRBJ2-3, with TRBD1 matching 8 bases. The CDR3 contains 14 residues. Germline V CDR1 and CDR2: MNHEY, SMNVEV (reference sequence). V was clipped by 3 bases and J by 5 bases; unmatched bases: 4. CDR3 nucleotides: TGTGCCAGCAGTTTTCTACAGGGGGGAGATACGCAGTATTTT. It is translated as CASSFLQGGDTQYF.

The chain has TRBV10-1 and TRBJ1-1; 7 nucleotides agree with TRBD1. Germline V CDR1 and CDR2: WNHNN, SYGVQD (reference sequence). The CDR3 consists of 16 residues. V was clipped by 3 bases and J by 3 bases; unmatched bases: 10. CDR3 DNA sequence: TGCGCCAGCAGTGATGACAGGGTATTTAACTACACTGAAGCTTTCTTT. Amino acids: CASSDDRVFNYTEAFF.

The chain couples TRBV28 to TRBJ1-1; TRBD1 agrees at 10 bases. Germline V lookup: CDR1 MDHEN, CDR2 SYDVKM. V shed 6 bases and J 5 bases; nucleotides not matched to a gene: 9. The CDR3 is 15 residues long. The CDR3 reads CASSPKDRGLTEAFF. CDR3 coding DNA: TGTGCCAGCAGCCCCAAAGACAGGGGGCTGACTGAAGCTTTCTTT.

V usage is TRBV14 and J usage is TRBJ1-1; D unresolved. The CDR3 consists of 14 residues. The germline CDR1 and CDR2 sequences are SGHDN and FVKESK. Trimming cost V 2 bases and J 5 bases, with 12 bases left between them. The CDR3 spells CASSQIAGRTEAFF. The CDR3, as DNA: TGTGCCAGCAGCCAAATCGCGGGGAGGACTGAAGCTTTCTTT.

V usage is TRBV5-1 and J usage is TRBJ2-7; 7 bases are a match to TRBD2. This CDR3 region has 15 residues. Germline assignment: CDR1 SGHRS and CDR2 YFSETQ. The ends lost 0 bases at V and 2 bases at J; junction bases unmatched: 5. The CDR3 region has the DNA TGCGCCAGCAGCTTGGATGGCGGGAGCCCCTACGAGCAGTACTTC. Translating gives CASSLDGGSPYEQYF.

This clone was found a few times. The germline gene is not matched at one end of the junction; a read error may be the cause. The V and J genes are TRBV19 and TRBJ1-1; 8 bases are a match to TRBD1. The CDR3 runs 14 residues. Germline CDR1 reads LNHDA; CDR2 reads SQIVND (reference sequence). The CDR3 DNA follows: TGTGCCAGTACTATAACAGGGGGGAACACTGAAGCTTTCTTT. It yields the protein CASTITGGNTEAFF.

The V gene is TRBV19, the J gene TRBJ2-5, with TRBD2 matching over 9 bases. The CDR3 loop spans 16 amino acids. CDR1 and CDR2 (germline): LNHDA, SQIVND (reference sequence). With 3 bases clipped from V and 0 bases from J, the junction kept 5 bases outside the gene matches. This CDR3 is CASSIRLAVYQETQYF. CDR3 coding DNA: TGTGCCAGTAGTATTCGACTAGCGGTGTACCAAGAGACCCAGTACTTC. Combining the CDR3 with reference TRBV19 and TRBJ2-5 gives the whole variable domain DGGITQSPKYLFRKEGQNVTLSCEQNLNHDAMYWYRQDPGQGLRLIYYSQIVNDFQKGDIAEGYSVSREKKESFPLTVTSAQKNPTAFYLCASSIRLAVYQETQYFGPGTRLLVL.

The J gene is TRBJ2-2, the V gene TRBV21-1; the table's D call, TRBD1, was not checked against the DNA. TRBV21-1 is flagged as a pseudogene. The CDR3 runs to 20 residues. CDR3 in DNA: TGTGCCAGCAGCAATGTAAGGGACAGGGCCCCATCTTTTCTATGCGGGGAGCTGTTTTTT. Protein: CASSNVRDRAPSFLCGELFF.

This sequence joins TRBV9 and TRBJ2-3; tentative D call: TRBD2 (6 bases). Germline loops: CDR1 SGDLS, CDR2 YYNGEE. The V gene lost 0 bases and the J gene lost 6 bases, with 14 bases spanning the gap. CDR3 length: 15 amino acids. The chain's CDR3 is CASSVGGGLRDTQYF. CDR3 coding DNA: TGTGCCAGCAGCGTAGGAGGCGGACTACGGGATACGCAGTATTTT.